These 7 T cell receptor beta chains originate from one sample sequenced in a study of T cell repertoires in cytomegalovirus infection (dated by TCRdb to about 2019). Sequencing was carried out with an Illumina HiSeq 1500. TCRdb applied fastp at Q25 and MiXCR to the public reads, then kept only in-frame beta chains. Under each unique CDR3 protein, matching rows form one entry showing the most common genes and DNA. The sample table shows approximately 490,000 distinct CDR3 sequences, and about 11% are seen once. The ten top clones hold around 9.6% of the sample. Sequencing was performed on PBMCs. Source of these receptors: a human donor in good health (CMV status not recorded). Some clones in this sample may be carry-over from other donors' samples.

This rearrangement joins TRBV3-1 to TRBJ2-2; 8 bases line up with TRBD1. The CDR3 has 16 amino acids. Germline lookup yields CDR1 LGHDT and CDR2 YNNKEL (reference sequence). V lost 4 bases and J lost 5; bases outside the gene matches: 9. CDR3 residues: CASSRIGQGSTGELFF. CDR3 nucleotide sequence: TGTGCCAGCAGCCGGATAGGACAGGGATCAACCGGGGAGCTGTTTTTT.

This clonotype was counted ten times or more. The chain joins TRBV7-3 to TRBJ2-2, with 9 positions matching TRBD2. The V gene end was trimmed by 7 bases and the J gene end by 2 bases; junction bases not matched to a gene: 5. The CDR3 is 15 residues long. Germline values: CDR1 SGHTA, CDR2 FQGTGA. CDR3 residues: CASIPGTSNTGELFF. The DNA for the CDR3 is TGTGCCAGCATCCCCGGGACTAGCAACACCGGGGAGCTGTTTTTT. Full variable domain (missing parts from reference TRBV7-3 and TRBJ2-2): GAGVSQTPSNKVTEKGKYVELRCDPISGHTALYWYRQSLGQGPEFLIYFQGTGAADDSGLPNDRFFAVRPEGSVSTLKIQRTERGDSAVYLCASIPGTSNTGELFFGEGSRLTVL.

The chain employs TRBV19 and TRBJ2-1, with 7 positions matching TRBD1. V shed 7 bases, J shed 7 bases, and the junction held 13 bases outside the gene matches. Germline lookup yields CDR1 LNHDA and CDR2 SQIVND (reference sequence). This CDR3 has 15 amino acids. The CDR3: CASKQGQLPSNEQFF. CDR3 DNA: TGTGCCAGTAAACAGGGACAGCTCCCCTCGAATGAGCAGTTCTTC.

This clonotype was seen ten or more times. This sequence joins TRBV12-3 or TRBV12-4 and TRBJ1-2, with a weak D call TRBD1 (5 bases). The germline V and J ends were trimmed by 4 bases and 6 bases, with 6 bases remaining between them. The CDR3 contains 11 residues. For the CDR3, the DNA is TGTGCCAGCAGTTGGGGGAATGGCTACACCTTC. This translates into CASSWGNGYTF.

This clonotype was observed a few times. The rearrangement links TRBV20-1 to TRBJ1-5; D gene ambiguous. Germline CDR1 reads DFQATT; CDR2 reads SNEGSKA (reference sequence). This CDR3 has 16 amino acids. V lost 3 bases and J lost 1, with 16 bases in between. CDR3 nucleotide sequence: TGCAGTGCTAGGCGATCTCCATCCAGCAGCAATCAGCCCCAGCATTTT. It specifies CSARRSPSSSNQPQHF.

This clonotype was counted a few times. The rearrangement links TRBV5-1 to TRBJ1-2, with D tentatively TRBD1 (5 bases). Germline lookup yields CDR1 SGHRS and CDR2 YFSETQ. The CDR3 spans 15 residues. Trimming pared 4 bases from V and 2 bases from J, leaving 15 bases between. The CDR3 loop is CASSGGGGLNYGYTF. DNA for the CDR3: TGCGCCAGCAGCGGGGGTGGGGGACTCAACTATGGCTACACCTTC.

This clonotype occurred many times. The chain has TRBV10-3 and TRBJ2-1; 8 bases align to TRBD2. V lost 0 bases, J lost 4 bases, and 5 bases stayed unmatched. CDR1 is ENHRY and CDR2 is SYGVKD in the germline V gene. The CDR3 consists of 16 residues. The CDR3 here is CAISESAGGAYNEQFF. DNA of the CDR3: TGTGCCATCAGTGAGTCTGCGGGAGGTGCTTACAATGAGCAGTTCTTC.